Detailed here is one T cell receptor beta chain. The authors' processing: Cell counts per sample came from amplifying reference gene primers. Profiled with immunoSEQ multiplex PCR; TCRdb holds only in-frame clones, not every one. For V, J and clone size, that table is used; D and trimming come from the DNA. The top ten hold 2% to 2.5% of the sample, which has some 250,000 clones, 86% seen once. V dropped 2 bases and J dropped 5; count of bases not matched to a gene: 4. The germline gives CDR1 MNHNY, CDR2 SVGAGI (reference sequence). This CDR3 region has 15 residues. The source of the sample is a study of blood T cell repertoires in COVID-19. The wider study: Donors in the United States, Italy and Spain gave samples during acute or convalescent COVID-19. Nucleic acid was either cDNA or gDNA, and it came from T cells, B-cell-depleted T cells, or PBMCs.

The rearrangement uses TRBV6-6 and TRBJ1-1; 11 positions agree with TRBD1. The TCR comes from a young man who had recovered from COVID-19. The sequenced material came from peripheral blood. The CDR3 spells CASSYGTGGSTEAFF. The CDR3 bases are TGTGCCAGCAGTTACGGGACAGGGGGTTCGACTGAAGCTTTCTTT.